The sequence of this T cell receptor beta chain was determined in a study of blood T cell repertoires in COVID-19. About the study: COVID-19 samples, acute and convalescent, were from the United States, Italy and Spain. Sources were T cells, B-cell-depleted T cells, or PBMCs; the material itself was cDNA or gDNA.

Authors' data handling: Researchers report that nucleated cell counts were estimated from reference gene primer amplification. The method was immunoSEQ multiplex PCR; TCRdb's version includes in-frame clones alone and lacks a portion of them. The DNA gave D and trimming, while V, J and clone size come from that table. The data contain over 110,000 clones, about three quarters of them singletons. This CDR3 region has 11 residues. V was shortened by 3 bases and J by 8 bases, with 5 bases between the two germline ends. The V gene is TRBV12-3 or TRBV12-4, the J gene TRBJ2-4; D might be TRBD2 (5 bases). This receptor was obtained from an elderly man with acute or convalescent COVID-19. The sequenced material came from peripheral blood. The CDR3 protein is CASSLRDIQYF. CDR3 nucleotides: TGTGCCAGCAGTTTGAGGGACATTCAGTACTTC.